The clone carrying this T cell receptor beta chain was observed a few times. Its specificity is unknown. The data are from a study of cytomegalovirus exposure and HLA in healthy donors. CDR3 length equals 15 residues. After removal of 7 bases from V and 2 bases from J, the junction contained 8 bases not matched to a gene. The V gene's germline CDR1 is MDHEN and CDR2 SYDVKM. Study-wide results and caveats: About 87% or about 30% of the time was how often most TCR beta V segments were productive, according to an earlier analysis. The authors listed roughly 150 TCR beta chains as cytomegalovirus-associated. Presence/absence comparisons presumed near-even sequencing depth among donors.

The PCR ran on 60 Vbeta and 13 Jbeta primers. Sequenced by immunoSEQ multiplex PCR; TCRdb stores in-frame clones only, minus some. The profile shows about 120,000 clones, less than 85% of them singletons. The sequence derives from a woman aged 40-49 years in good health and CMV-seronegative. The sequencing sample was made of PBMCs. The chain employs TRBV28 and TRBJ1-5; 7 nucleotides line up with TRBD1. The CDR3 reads CASIGTAYGNQPQHF. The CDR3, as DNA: TGTGCCAGCATAGGGACAGCTTACGGCAATCAGCCCCAGCATTTT.